A few counts support the clone carrying this T cell receptor (beta chain). What it recognizes is unknown. This entry comes from a study of T cell responses to AZD1222 COVID-19 vaccine. General study points: Baseline serology detected seropositivity in only a handful of AZD1222 recipients. At 160-218 and 743-854, vaccine-associated CD4 TCRs were dominant, and they spanned spike.

TCRdb's table, derived via immunoSEQ multiplex PCR, lists solely in-frame clones and lacks some. Among some 100,000 clones, less than 90% were seen once, and the ten largest hold about 15%. This CDR3 region has 14 residues. Per germline, CDR1 SGHAT and CDR2 FQNNGV. Trimming at V came to 5 bases and at J to 4 bases, leaving 3 bases not matched to a gene. The chain links TRBV11-2 to TRBJ2-7; 12 bases agree with TRBD2. Sequencing was performed on peripheral blood, taken on day 0 of AZD1222 vaccination. This receptor was taken from an adult in good health. The CDR3 DNA reads TGTGCCAGCAGCCTCGGGACTAGCGGGTACGAGCAGTACTTC. As protein: CASSLGTSGYEQYF.